The TCR beta chain under discussion was sequenced for a study of blood T cell repertoires in COVID-19. Study-level information: PBMCs, B-cell-depleted T cells, or T cells were the source of the cDNA or gDNA that made up the material.

Methods used by the authors: The assay estimated nucleated cells by amplifying reference gene primers. The repertoire was sequenced with immunoSEQ multiplex PCR; TCRdb's copy has only in-frame clones and lacks some. Clone size and the V and J calls come from that table; the DNA yielded D and trimming. The top ten hold about two fifths of the sample, which has 90,000 to 100,000 clones, around 85% seen once. With 1 base removed from V and 2 bases from J, the gap between germline ends came to 9 bases. The CDR3 sequence is 14 residues long. Germline assignment: CDR1 SGHRS and CDR2 YFSETQ. The chain uses TRBV5-1 and TRBJ2-5; perhaps TRBD1 as D (6 bases). The source of this sequence is a man older than 75 with acute or convalescent COVID-19. Sequenced material: peripheral blood. The CDR3 loop is CASSLLDSQETQYF. The CDR3 DNA is TGCGCCAGCAGCTTGCTGGACAGTCAAGAGACCCAGTACTTC.